The source of this TCR beta chain is a study of cytomegalovirus exposure and HLA in healthy donors. Regarding the study as a whole: A later analysis reportedly identified an Asian-associated ancestry cluster as carrying fewer N-insertions than the 666-donor mean. Altogether, 150 or so TCR beta chains were recorded as cytomegalovirus-associated. Most sequenced TCRs were rare (though some public TCRs occurred in many donors).

In the PCR, 60 Vbeta and 13 Jbeta primers were used. Data came from immunoSEQ multiplex PCR; TCRdb stores just in-frame clones and leaves some out. Among 35,000 to 45,000 clones, less than 85% were seen once, and the ten largest hold 7.5% to 8.5%. Concerning this clone itself: Antigen unknown.

Germline V gene data show CDR1 as SGHAT and CDR2 as FQNNGV. The length of the CDR3 is 15 residues. Trimming took 0 bases from V and 6 from J, leaving 14 bases between them. This TCR was recovered from a woman between 25 and 40 years old in good health and CMV-seropositive. Sequencing was performed on PBMCs. V usage is TRBV11-2 and J usage is TRBJ2-5; possible D gene TRBD2, 7 bases. As DNA, the CDR3 is TGTGCCAGCAGCTTAGATCGAGGGGGGGGCAAGACCCAGTACTTC. Translation: CASSLDRGGGKTQYF.